This TCR beta chain is from a study of CXCR3-negative and CXCR3-positive naive CD8 T cells. Across the study: Across all libraries, TRB reads numbered about 135 million, with about 1.5 +/- 0.3 million in each library. Notes on the study in general: Compared with CXCR3-negative naive cells, CXCR3-positive naive cells showed more hydrophobic TRB CDR3s. CD5 surface expression was similar among naive subsets, and TCR strength was estimated by inference from TRB CDR3 properties. Comparably high diversity marked both naive subsets, whereas memory CD8+ cells had much lower diversity.

As to this clonotype: As yet, its antigen is unknown.

UMI-labeled 5' RACE TRB cDNA libraries were prepared from the cells. For each CDR3 protein, TCRdb gives one entry from its re-call of the 5' RACE reads, without DNA. This table lists about 70,000 distinct CDR3 sequences. Every subset of CD8+ T cells was sorted in triplicate at approximately 310,000 cells each. This clonotype originated in a human donor in good health. Some clones in this sample may be carry-over from other donors' samples. The sequenced material came from naive CXCR3+ CD8+ T cells from blood. Sample subset: CD45RO-CCR7+CD27+CD95- naive CD8+ T cells expressing CXCR3 (TNR3+).

The CDR3 protein is CSASGTSGYNEQFF. The V call is TRBV20-1, the J call TRBJ2-1; TCRdb lists TRBD2, though no DNA is available to test this call. The CDR3 consists of 14 residues. Germline lookup yields CDR1 DFQATT and CDR2 SNEGSKA (reference sequence).